One sample yielded the 27 T cell receptor beta chains listed below, sequenced in a study of identical twins. Each CDR3 protein gets one entry after TCRdb re-called the 5' RACE reads with MiXCR. The table records 1.5 million to 2 million distinct CDR3 sequences, around 33% of them present only once. The sample taken for sequencing was cord blood. The receptors were sampled from a newborn girl in good health.

This clonotype showed up many times. The chain employs TRBV4-2 and TRBJ2-7; 7 bases align to TRBD1. CDR1 LGHNA and CDR2 YNFKEQ come from the germline V gene. The CDR3 has 14 amino acids. The ends lost 0 bases at V and 5 bases at J; junction bases unmatched: 4. The CDR3 DNA sequence: TGTGCCAGCAGCCAAGAGAAAGGGGGCGACGAGCAGTACTTC. This encodes CASSQEKGGDEQYF.

V gene TRBV12-3 or TRBV12-4 combines with J gene TRBJ2-7, with TRBD2 identical over 10 bases. This CDR3 has 16 residues. J lost 7 bases, V lost 6 bases, and 15 bases had no gene match. The CDR3 sequence: CASRSDSGRTYNEQYF. Written as DNA, the CDR3 is TGTGCCAGCAGATCAGATAGCGGGAGGACCTACAATGAGCAGTACTTC.

The chain couples TRBV20-1 to TRBJ1-2; no reliable D call. The germline V gene encodes CDR1 DFQATT and CDR2 SNEGSKA (reference sequence). The CDR3 totals 14 residues. Trimming cost V 3 bases and J 5 bases, with 16 bases left between them. CDR3 coding DNA: TGCAGTGCTAGTCCACTCCTCAGGAAATATGGCTACACCTTC. This translates into CSASPLLRKYGYTF.

The V call is TRBV7-2, the J call TRBJ1-2; no clear D. The V end lost 1 base, the J end lost 1 base, and 10 bases lay between the germline ends. The CDR3 extends over 15 amino acids. In germline, CDR1 is SGHTA, CDR2 FQGNSA. The CDR3 DNA sequence: TGTGCCAGCAGCTTAGTGGGGATTATTAACTATGGCTACACCTTC. It yields the protein CASSLVGIINYGYTF.

The chain carries TRBV5-8 and TRBJ2-1; 14 positions match TRBD2. This CDR3 has 18 amino acids. V gave up 0 bases and J gave up 1 base; unmatched junction bases: 3. The germline V gene encodes CDR1 SGHTS and CDR2 YDEGEE. The CDR3 sequence: CASSLEGLAGVSYNEQFF. In DNA form, the CDR3 reads TGTGCCAGCAGCTTGGAGGGACTAGCGGGGGTTTCCTACAATGAGCAGTTCTTC.

The chain carries TRBV19 and TRBJ1-1, with TRBD1 as a possible D gene (5 bases). The CDR3 runs 13 residues. Looked up from germline, CDR1 is LNHDA and CDR2 is SQIVND (reference sequence). Trimming took off 3 bases at V and 11 bases at J, with 16 bases between the two ends. This chain's CDR3 is CASSIPLRGEAFF. The CDR3, as DNA: TGTGCCAGTAGTATCCCCCTGAGGGGTGAGGCTTTCTTT. Together with reference TRBV19 and TRBJ1-1, the CDR3 gives the full variable domain: DGGITQSPKYLFRKEGQNVTLSCEQNLNHDAMYWYRQDPGQGLRLIYYSQIVNDFQKGDIAEGYSVSREKKESFPLTVTSAQKNPTAFYLCASSIPLRGEAFFGQGTRLTVV.

The rearrangement uses TRBV6-1 and TRBJ1-2, with unresolved D. The CDR3 has 14 amino acids. Germline V gene lookup returns CDR1 MNHNS and CDR2 SASEGT. Trimming shortened V by 0 bases and J by 4 bases, and 9 bases separated the two germline ends. CDR3 region: CASSEAQVGYGYTF. In nucleotides, the CDR3 is TGTGCCAGCAGTGAAGCACAAGTAGGCTATGGCTACACCTTC.

J is TRBJ2-4 and V is TRBV5-1; 9 nucleotides agree with TRBD1. Germline V lookup: CDR1 SGHRS, CDR2 YFSETQ. V dropped 0 bases and J dropped 7; count of bases not matched to a gene: 8. This CDR3 has 16 amino acids. Here the CDR3 reads CASSLGDRERWNIQYF. The CDR3 nucleotides read TGCGCCAGCAGCTTGGGGGACAGGGAGAGGTGGAACATTCAGTACTTC.

The chain joins TRBV28 to TRBJ1-3; the match to TRBD1 covers 7 bases. J lost 2 bases, V lost 4 bases, and 5 bases had no gene match. The CDR3 has 15 residues. From germline, CDR1 is MDHEN and CDR2 SYDVKM. The CDR3 DNA reads TGTGCCAGCAGTTCGCCAACAGGGGCTGGAAACACCATATATTTT. It yields the protein CASSSPTGAGNTIYF.

This clonotype was seen just once. The V and J genes are TRBV20-1 and TRBJ2-3, with 10 bases identical to TRBD2. CDR1 and CDR2 (germline): DFQATT, SNEGSKA (reference sequence). V trimming: 6 bases; J trimming: 1 base; junction bases outside the gene matches: 13. The CDR3 runs 17 residues. The CDR3 reads CSAEGSSLAGGTDTQYF. The DNA of the CDR3 is TGCAGTGCGGAGGGGAGTAGTCTAGCGGGAGGCACAGATACGCAGTATTTT.

The chain joins TRBV12-3 or TRBV12-4 to TRBJ2-1; D not resolved. The J call may be faulty, since TRBJ2-7 better matches the DNA end. The CDR3 has 13 amino acids. CDR3 region: CASSLRSYNEQYF. In DNA form, the CDR3 reads TGTGCCAGCAGTTTACGCTCCTACAATGAGCAGTACTTC.

Here the CDR3 DNA reads TGTGCCAGCACCGACAGGGTGGGGGGCAATCAGCCCCAGCATTTT. Amino acid sequence: CASTDRVGGNQPQHF. V gene TRBV12-3 or TRBV12-4 combines with J gene TRBJ1-5; 7 bases agree with TRBD1. The junction had 8 bases not matched to a gene; V was cut back by 7 bases and J by 2 bases. The CDR3 totals 15 residues.

Notes on this clonotype: A read error may be the cause here, since a much bigger clone is one base away. V usage is TRBV5-1 and J usage is TRBJ2-4; TRBD2 aligns across 9 bases. V shed 4 bases and J 0 bases; nucleotides not matched to a gene: 5. The CDR3 contains 16 residues. Germline V gene sequence: CDR1 SGHRS, CDR2 YFSETQ. CDR3 DNA sequence: TGCGCCAGCAGCCTCGCTAGCGGGGCAGCCAAAAACATTCAGTACTTC. Residues: CASSLASGAAKNIQYF.

This clonotype was found a few times. This chain connects TRBV12-3 or TRBV12-4 to TRBJ1-2; D gene uncertain. Trimming left V 8 bases short and J 1 base short, with 14 bases between. The CDR3 has 14 residues. In DNA, the CDR3 is TGTGCCAGCGGGTTCGGGGTTCGTAACTATGGCTACACCTTC. Translating it yields CASGFGVRNYGYTF.

This clonotype was observed a few times. The chain employs TRBV13 and TRBJ1-3; no clear D gene. This CDR3 is 14 amino acids long. Trimming cost V 1 base and J 0 bases, with 4 bases left between them. CDR1 is PRHDT, CDR2 FYEKMQ, per germline (reference sequence). The CDR3 region is CASSLVHSGNTIYF. The CDR3 DNA is TGTGCCAGCAGCTTAGTCCACTCTGGAAACACCATATATTTT.

This clonotype has at least ten counts. The chain carries TRBV20-1 and TRBJ2-1; D may correspond to TRBD1 or TRBD2 (6 bases each). Trimming cost V 7 bases and J 4 bases, with 17 bases left between them. This CDR3 contains 14 residues. Looked up from germline, CDR1 is DFQATT and CDR2 is SNEGSKA (reference sequence). This CDR3 reads CSVSTSQGYNEQFF. In DNA, the CDR3 is TGCAGTGTTTCGACTAGTCAGGGGTACAATGAGCAGTTCTTC.

The sample holds many counts of this clonotype. The V gene is TRBV5-1, the J gene TRBJ2-1; D is unclear. The CDR3 sequence is 14 residues long. With 0 bases removed from V and 4 bases from J, the gap between germline ends came to 8 bases. Germline V gene sequence: CDR1 SGHRS, CDR2 YFSETQ. CDR3 DNA: TGCGCCAGCAGCTTGGCCGAGTCATACAATGAGCAGTTCTTC. The encoded protein is CASSLAESYNEQFF.

This clonotype came up a few times. This sequence joins TRBV24-1 and TRBJ2-2; D gene unclear. The CDR3 runs to 15 residues. The V and J ends lost 3 bases and 2 bases respectively, with 9 bases between them. Looked up from germline, CDR1 is KGHDR and CDR2 is SFDVKD. DNA of the CDR3: TGTGCCACCAGTGATAGGAGATTTAACACCGGGGAGCTGTTTTTT. It encodes CATSDRRFNTGELFF.

This clonotype was seen a handful of times. The chain joins TRBV6-1 to TRBJ2-1; 9 bases fit TRBD2. Germline CDR1 and CDR2: MNHNS and SASEGT. The CDR3 spans 17 residues. Trimming removed 3 bases from V and 0 bases from J; junction bases left unmatched: 6. The CDR3 nucleotides read TGTGCCAGCAGTGATTTAGCGGGGGTCAGCTCCTACAATGAGCAGTTCTTC. This sequence encodes CASSDLAGVSSYNEQFF.

The table lists this clonotype with many counts. V is TRBV7-9 and J is TRBJ1-2; no reliable D call. V was pared by 0 bases and J by 2 bases, with 7 bases between. The CDR3 sequence is 14 residues long. Germline loops: CDR1 SEHNR, CDR2 FQNEAQ (reference sequence). The CDR3 is CASSLAVGNYGYTF. For the CDR3, the DNA is TGTGCCAGCAGCTTAGCGGTAGGGAACTATGGCTACACCTTC. Full variable domain (outside the CDR3, taken from reference TRBV7-9 and TRBJ1-2): DTGVSQNPRHKITKRGQNVTFRCDPISEHNRLYWYRQTLGQGPEFLTYFQNEAQLEKSRLLSDRFSAERPKGSFSTLEIQRTEQGDSAMYLCASSLAVGNYGYTFGSGTRLTVV.

This clonotype was seen only a few times. V usage is TRBV5-1 and J usage is TRBJ2-7, with TRBD1 matching 9 bases. This CDR3 has 16 residues. V shed 5 bases and J 2 bases; nucleotides not matched to a gene: 11. In germline, CDR1 is SGHRS, CDR2 YFSETQ. Here the CDR3 reads CASSLLPGQGPYEQYF. The DNA of the CDR3 is TGCGCCAGCAGTTTACTACCGGGACAGGGCCCCTACGAGCAGTACTTC.

The rearrangement links TRBV3-1 to TRBJ1-2; D might be TRBD1 (5 bases). Germline V CDR1 and CDR2: LGHDT, YNNKEL (reference sequence). The V and J ends lost 4 bases and 2 bases respectively, with 17 bases between them. The CDR3 runs to 16 residues. The DNA of the CDR3 is TGTGCCAGCAGCCCGGCCGGCAGGGCGCAAAACTATGGCTACACCTTC. Protein: CASSPAGRAQNYGYTF.

This clonotype was observed at least ten times. V is TRBV29-1 and J is TRBJ2-5; 7 bases line up with TRBD1. Germline CDR1 reads SQVTM; CDR2 reads ANQGSEA. The V gene end was trimmed by 6 bases and the J gene end by 2 bases; junction bases not matched to a gene: 3. This CDR3 region has 12 residues. In DNA, the CDR3 is TGCAGCGTCACGGGACAGCAAGAGACCCAGTACTTC. Protein: CSVTGQQETQYF.

For this clonotype: A clone one base away is much larger, so this may be a read error. The chain is built from TRBV28 and TRBJ1-1; tentatively, D is TRBD1 (5 bases). Germline assignment: CDR1 MDHEN and CDR2 SYDVKM. This CDR3 has 13 residues. V was shortened by 1 base and J by 4 bases, with 7 bases between the two germline ends. The CDR3 loop reads CASSLSGLTEAFF. The CDR3 DNA follows: TGTGCCAGCAGTTTATCAGGGCTCACTGAAGCTTTCTTT.

The chain joins TRBV6-5 to TRBJ1-2, with D unclear. The CDR3 has 13 amino acids. The germline V gene encodes CDR1 MNHEY and CDR2 SVGAGI. Trimming cost V 10 bases and J 0 bases, with 12 bases left between them. CDR3 loop: CATGQEANYGYTF. In nucleotides, the CDR3 is TGTGCCACCGGGCAAGAAGCTAACTATGGCTACACCTTC.

The CDR3 region is CASSLRPGVADTQYF. The DNA for the CDR3 is TGTGCCAGCAGCTTGCGGCCGGGAGTTGCAGATACGCAGTATTTT. The chain joins TRBV7-8 to TRBJ2-3; a possible D gene is TRBD2 (6 bases). This CDR3 spans 15 amino acids. The V and J ends lost 3 bases and 4 bases respectively, with 14 bases between them. Germline V gene sequence: CDR1 SGHVS, CDR2 FQNEAQ.

This clonotype showed up just a few times. V usage is TRBV6-1 and J usage is TRBJ1-6; the D is unclear. Trimming pared 0 bases from V and 7 bases from J, leaving 4 bases between. In germline, CDR1 is MNHNS, CDR2 SASEGT. This CDR3 is 13 amino acids long. CDR3 sequence: CASSEARNSPLHF. In DNA form, the CDR3 reads TGTGCCAGCAGTGAAGCCAGGAATTCACCCCTCCACTTT.